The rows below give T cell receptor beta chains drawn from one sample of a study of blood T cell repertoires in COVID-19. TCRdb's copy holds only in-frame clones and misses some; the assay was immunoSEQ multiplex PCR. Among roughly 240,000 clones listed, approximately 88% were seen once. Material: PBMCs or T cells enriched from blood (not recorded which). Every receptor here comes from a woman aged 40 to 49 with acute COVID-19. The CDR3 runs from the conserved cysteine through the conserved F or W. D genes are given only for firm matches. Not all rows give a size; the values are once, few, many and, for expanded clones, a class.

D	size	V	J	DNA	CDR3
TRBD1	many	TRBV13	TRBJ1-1	TGTGCCAGCAGCTTAGGACAGGGGGCTGTCGCTGAAGCTTTCTTT	CASSLGQGAVAEAFF
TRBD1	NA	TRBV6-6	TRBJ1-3	TGTGCCAGCAGCAACGGACAGGGGATGGACACCATATATTTT	CASSNGQGMDTIYF
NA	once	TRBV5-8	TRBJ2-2	TGTGCCAGCAGCTTTAGCGCGACCGTGAGGACCGGGGAGCTGTTTTTT	CASSFSATVRTGELFF
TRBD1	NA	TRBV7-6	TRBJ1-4	TGTGCCAGCAGCTTAGTGACAGGGAGGTCGACTAATGAAAAACTGTTTTTT	CASSLVTGRSTNEKLFF
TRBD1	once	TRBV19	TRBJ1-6	TGTGCCAGTAAGGACAGGGCCGCACCCCTCCACTTT	CASKDRAAPLHF
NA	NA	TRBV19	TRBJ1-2	TGTGCCAGTGGGGAACGCCGGGGCTATGGCTACACCTTC	CASGERRGYGYTF
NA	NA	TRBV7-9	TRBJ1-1	TGTGCCAGCAGCCGCGGGAAGGGGAACACTGAAGCTTTCTTT	CASSRGKGNTEAFF
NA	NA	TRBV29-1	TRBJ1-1	TGCAGCGTTGGTCGGGGGGGGTCTGAAGCTTTCTTT	CSVGRGGSEAFF
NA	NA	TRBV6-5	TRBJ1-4	TGTGCCAGCAGGCGGGAGCATAATGAAAAACTGTTTTTT	CASRREHNEKLFF
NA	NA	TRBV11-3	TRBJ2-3	TGTGCCAGCAGCCCGCCAACTAGTAGAGATACGCAGTATTTT	CASSPPTSRDTQYF
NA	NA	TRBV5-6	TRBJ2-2	TGTGCCAGCAGCTTGTCAGGGTACACCGGGGAGCTGTTTTTT	CASSLSGYTGELFF
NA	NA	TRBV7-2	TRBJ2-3	TGTGCCAGCAGTTCCTACGACAGGTACCCCACAGATACGCAGTATTTT	CASSSYDRYPTDTQYF
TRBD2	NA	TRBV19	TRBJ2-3	TGTGCCAGTAGTCCGAGGGGACTAGCGTCTAGCACAGATACGCAGTATTTT	CASSPRGLASSTDTQYF
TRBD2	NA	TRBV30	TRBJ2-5	TGTGCCTGGAGTGTACGGCTAGCGGGAAGGAAAGAGACCCAGTACTTC	CAWSVRLAGRKETQYF
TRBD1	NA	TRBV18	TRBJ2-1	TGTGCCAGCTCACCAGGACAGGAAGGATACAATGAGCAGTTCTTC	CASSPGQEGYNEQFF
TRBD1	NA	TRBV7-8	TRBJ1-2	TGTGCCAGCAGCCAAACGCGACAGGGATTGGCCTATGGCTACACCTTC	CASSQTRQGLAYGYTF
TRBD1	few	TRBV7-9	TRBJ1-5	TGTGCCAGCAGCTTAATAGCGGGACAGGGCTTTAATCAGCCCCAGCATTTT	CASSLIAGQGFNQPQHF
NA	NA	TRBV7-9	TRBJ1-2	TGTGCCAGCAGCTTATTTGGGACAAACGATGGCTACACCTTC	CASSLFGTNDGYTF
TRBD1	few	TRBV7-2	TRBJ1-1	TGTGCCAGCAGTCGACAGGGAGTGAACACTGAAGCTTTCTTT	CASSRQGVNTEAFF
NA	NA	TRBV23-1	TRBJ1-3	TGCGCCAGCAGTCAATCAAGCGCTGGAAACACCATATATTTT	CASSQSSAGNTIYF
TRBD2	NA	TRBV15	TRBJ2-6	TGTGCCACCAGCATCGTAGCGGGGTTTAGTGGGGCCAACGTCCTGACTTTC	CATSIVAGFSGANVLTF
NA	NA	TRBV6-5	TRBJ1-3	TGTGCCAGCAGTTATGGCGGGACCCCATCTGGAAACACCATATATTTT	CASSYGGTPSGNTIYF
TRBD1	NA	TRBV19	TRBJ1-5	TGTGCCAGTAGTATACAGGGGGCGAGTAATCAGCCCCAGCATTTT	CASSIQGASNQPQHF
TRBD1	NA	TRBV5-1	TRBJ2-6	TGCGCCAGCAGCCACGGGGACAGGGGTTTACCTGGGGCCAACGTCCTGACTTTC	CASSHGDRGLPGANVLTF
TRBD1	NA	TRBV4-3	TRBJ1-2	TGCGCCAGCAGCCAAGAGGGACAGGCTAACTATGGCTACACCTTC	CASSQEGQANYGYTF
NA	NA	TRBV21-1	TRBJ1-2	TGTGCCAGCAGCAAAGGACGGGCTAACTATGGCTACACCTTC	CASSKGRANYGYTF
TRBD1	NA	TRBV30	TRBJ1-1	TGTGCCTGGAGTCCAGGGGGGTTTTTTTCATCTAATAGGGTCACTGAAGCTTTCTTT	CAWSPGGFFSSNRVTEAFF
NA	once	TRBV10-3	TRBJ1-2	TGTGCCATCAGTGAATCGGGCTATGGCTACACCTTC	CAISESGYGYTF
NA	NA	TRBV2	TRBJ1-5	TGTGCCAGCAATTTTTATAGCAATCAGCCCCAGCATTTT	CASNFYSNQPQHF
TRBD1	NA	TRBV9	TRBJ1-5	TGTGCCAGCAGCGCGGGACAGCTCGATCAGCCCCAGCATTTT	CASSAGQLDQPQHF
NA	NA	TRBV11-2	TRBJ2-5	TGTGCCAGCAGCCCCGAGAGGTTGGAGACCCAGTACTTC	CASSPERLETQYF
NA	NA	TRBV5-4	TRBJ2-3	TGTGCCAGCAGCCCCTATCAGCGGTACACAGATACGCAGTATTTT	CASSPYQRYTDTQYF
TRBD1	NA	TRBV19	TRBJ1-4	TGTGCCAGCAAACGGGGGGACAGGGGCGAAAAACTGTTTTTT	CASKRGDRGEKLFF
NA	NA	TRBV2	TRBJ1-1	TGTGCCAGCAGGATCCAGGGGTTGAACACTGAAGCTTTCTTT	CASRIQGLNTEAFF
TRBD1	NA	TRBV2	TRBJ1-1	TGTGCCAGCACCCGGGACAGGGGGTCTATGGGCACTGAAGCTTTCTTT	CASTRDRGSMGTEAFF
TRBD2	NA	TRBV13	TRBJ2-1	TGTGCCAGCAGCCGACTAGCGGGGGAGCAGTTCTTC	CASSRLAGEQFF
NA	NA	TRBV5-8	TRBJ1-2	TGTGCCAGCAGCTTGGGAGGACAGATCTATGGCTACACCTTC	CASSLGGQIYGYTF
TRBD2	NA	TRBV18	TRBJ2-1	TGTGCCAGCTCACCACGGACTAGCGGGGGGGAAGGTGAGCAGTTCTTC	CASSPRTSGGEGEQFF
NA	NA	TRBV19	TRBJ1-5	TGTGCCAGTAGTCCACAAGGACAGCGCTCAGTGCCCCAGCATTTT	CASSPQGQRSVPQHF
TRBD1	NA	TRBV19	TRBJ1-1	TGTGCCAGTAGTATGACAGGGACACAGGGGACTGAAGCTTTCTTT	CASSMTGTQGTEAFF
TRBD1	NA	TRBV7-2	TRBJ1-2	TGTGCCAGCAGCTCGCGGACAGGGCCAACTGGCTACACCTTC	CASSSRTGPTGYTF
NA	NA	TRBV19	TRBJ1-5	TGTGCCAGCCGGGCCCTCAGGGGTAATCAGCCCCAGCATTTT	CASRALRGNQPQHF
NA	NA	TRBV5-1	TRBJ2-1	TGCGCCAGCAGGGGCTTAGGTTCCTACAATGAGCAGTTCTTC	CASRGLGSYNEQFF
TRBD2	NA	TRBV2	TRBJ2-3	TGTGCCAGCAGTCGTCCGGGACTAGCGGGGGCCGACGGTACGCAGTATTTT	CASSRPGLAGADGTQYF